This T cell receptor beta chain was sequenced in a study of blood T cells in healthy people across ages. Regarding the study as a whole: Comparison with aged donors showed that long-lived donors had more naive CD4+ cells and higher diversity. Changes seen in expanded clonotypes were possibly confounded by donor CMV status left unknown.

A second 7 to 11 cycle PCR used barcoded and J-beta primers. TCRdb analysed the 5' RACE reads with MiXCR anew, one entry per CDR3 protein. The top ten clones hold roughly 12% of a sample with roughly 1,500,000 distinct CDR3 sequences, 34% of them seen once. With regard to this clonotype: Its matching antigen is unknown.

Trimming took off 1 base at V and 7 bases at J, with 8 bases between the two ends. This CDR3 has 13 residues. Germline CDR1 is LGHDT and CDR2 is YNNKEL (reference sequence). The sequence derives from a woman in her 30s in good health. Sequencing was carried out using blood. The chain joins TRBV3-1 to TRBJ1-5, with D hard to call. Here the CDR3 DNA reads TGTGCCAGCAGCCAAGTCCGCGGCCAGCCCCAGCATTTT. Its translation: CASSQVRGQPQHF.